The next 19 T cell receptor beta chains were all read from a single sample in a study of cytomegalovirus exposure and HLA in healthy donors. The PCR employed 60 Vbeta primers together with 13 Jbeta primers. Measured with immunoSEQ multiplex PCR; TCRdb has only the in-frame clones, and not every one. The sample totals approximately 96,000 clones. The sample was PBMCs. Every receptor here comes from a girl between 10 and 17 years old in good health and CMV-seropositive.

The chain combines TRBV7-9 with TRBJ2-7; the match to TRBD2 covers 12 bases. CDR3 length: 18 amino acids. CDR1 is SEHNR, CDR2 FQNEAQ, per germline (reference sequence). V lost 5 bases to trimming and J lost 4 bases; unmatched junction nucleotides: 15. Here the CDR3 reads CASSGFVTSGGESYEQYF. The CDR3 nucleotides are TGTGCCAGCAGCGGCTTCGTGACTAGCGGGGGCGAATCTTACGAGCAGTACTTC.

The chain has TRBV10-3 and TRBJ2-2, with a weak D call TRBD1 (5 bases). CDR3 size: 16 residues. Germline lookup yields CDR1 ENHRY and CDR2 SYGVKD. Trimming removed 4 bases at V and 4 bases at J, with 16 bases between. In nucleotides, the CDR3 is TGTGCCATCAGTGTGAGTGGGCAGGGTGTCACCGGGGAGCTGTTTTTT. Its protein product is CAISVSGQGVTGELFF.

The chain uses TRBV14 and TRBJ2-7, with no clear D. From germline, CDR1 is SGHDN and CDR2 FVKESK. The CDR3 is 13 residues long. V was trimmed by 0 bases and J by 6 bases, leaving 9 bases between them. The CDR3 region is CASSQDPSPEQYF. The CDR3 nucleotides are TGTGCCAGCAGCCAAGATCCGTCTCCCGAGCAGTACTTC.

The J gene is TRBJ1-2, the V gene TRBV5-6, with D unresolved. The CDR3 loop spans 13 amino acids. Trimming removed 2 bases from V and 6 bases from J, with 11 bases in between. The V gene's germline CDR1 is SGHDT and CDR2 YYEEEE. CDR3 residues: CASSLNQAHGYTF. The CDR3 region has the DNA TGTGCCAGCAGCTTAAATCAGGCCCATGGCTACACCTTC.

The chain carries TRBV5-1 and TRBJ1-4; no clear D gene. Germline V gene lookup returns CDR1 SGHRS and CDR2 YFSETQ. Trimming shortened V by 0 bases and J by 8 bases, and 14 bases separated the two germline ends. This CDR3 is 15 amino acids long. The CDR3 sequence is CASSLGSGVGEKLFF. CDR3 sequence (DNA): TGCGCCAGCAGCTTGGGGTCCGGGGTTGGAGAAAAACTGTTTTTT.

V and J are TRBV5-4 and TRBJ1-4, with 8 bases lining up with TRBD1. Germline V gene data show CDR1 as SGHNT and CDR2 as YYREEE (reference sequence). Trimming took 4 bases from V and 8 from J; bases not matched to a gene: 7. The CDR3 has 14 residues. CDR3 region: CASSPGQGGEKLFF. In DNA, the CDR3 is TGTGCCAGCAGCCCCGGACAGGGTGGGGAAAAACTGTTTTTT.

The CDR3 here is CASSLVGGKNTEAFF. CDR3 nucleotides: TGTGCCAGCAGCTTAGTAGGCGGAAAGAACACTGAAGCTTTCTTT. The rearrangement links TRBV7-3 to TRBJ1-1; D gene uncertain. Germline V gives CDR1 SGHTA, CDR2 FQGTGA. The germline V and J ends were trimmed by 2 bases and 1 base, with 11 bases remaining between them. CDR3 length: 15 amino acids.

The genes are TRBV18 and TRBJ2-7, with TRBD1 identical over 8 bases. Germline CDR1 and CDR2: KGHSH and LQKENI. V gave up 4 bases and J gave up 0 bases; unmatched junction bases: 8. The CDR3 extends over 16 amino acids. CDR3 amino acids: CASSLRQDRASYEQYF. Here the CDR3 DNA reads TGTGCCAGCTCACTACGACAGGACAGGGCCTCCTACGAGCAGTACTTC.

The chain is built from TRBV6-5 and TRBJ1-1; 7 bases agree with TRBD1. There are 13 residues in the CDR3. After removal of 5 bases from V and 8 bases from J, the junction contained 8 bases not matched to a gene. The germline V gene encodes CDR1 MNHEY and CDR2 SVGAGI. The CDR3 DNA is TGTGCCAGCAGTAGAGATAGGGGGCGCGAAGCTTTCTTT. Translated, it gives CASSRDRGREAFF.

V gene TRBV13 combines with J gene TRBJ2-2; 8 positions agree with TRBD2. The CDR3 consists of 16 residues. CDR1 and CDR2 (germline): PRHDT, FYEKMQ (reference sequence). With V trimmed by 5 bases and J by 3 bases, 8 bases remained unmatched. CDR3 sequence (DNA): TGTGCCAGCAGCCCCTGGACTAGCAGCTACACCGGGGAGCTGTTTTTT. This encodes CASSPWTSSYTGELFF.

The chain combines TRBV30 with TRBJ2-2; possibly TRBD2 for D (7 bases). V lost 3 bases and J 2 bases, leaving 13 bases between the germline ends. The germline V gene has CDR1 GTSNPN and CDR2 SVGIG (reference sequence). CDR3 size: 15 residues. DNA of the CDR3: TGTGCCTGGAGCGTAGGGGGGGGAAACACCGGGGAGCTGTTTTTT. Translating gives CAWSVGGGNTGELFF.

The chain carries TRBV6-5 and TRBJ2-5, with D perhaps matching TRBD1 (6 bases). Trimming cost V 6 bases and J 0 bases, with 14 bases left between them. From germline, CDR1 is MNHEY and CDR2 SVGAGI. The CDR3 sequence is 15 residues long. This CDR3 is CASRESGAYQETQYF. The CDR3 coding sequence is TGTGCCAGCAGGGAATCAGGGGCGTACCAAGAGACCCAGTACTTC.

The J gene is TRBJ2-2, the V gene TRBV4-3, with TRBD2 identical over 9 bases. Trimming at V came to 3 bases and at J to 6 bases, leaving 5 bases not matched to a gene. Per the germline V gene, CDR1 is LGHNA and CDR2 is YSLEER. This CDR3 has 15 amino acids. The CDR3 DNA is TGCGCCAGCAGCCACCTCATAGCGGGAGCCGGGGAGCTGTTTTTT. Its translation: CASSHLIAGAGELFF.

The V and J genes are TRBV4-1 and TRBJ2-1; D possibly corresponds to TRBD1 (5 bases). Germline CDR1 reads MGHRA; CDR2 reads YSYEKL. CDR3 length: 15 amino acids. The V gene lost 6 bases and the J gene lost 0 bases, with 12 bases spanning the gap. The CDR3 bases are TGCGCCAGCAGACGCGACAGACCCTCCTACAATGAGCAGTTCTTC. This codes for CASRRDRPSYNEQFF.

The chain uses TRBV5-6 and TRBJ1-5, with D possibly TRBD1 on 5 matching bases. This CDR3 spans 15 amino acids. Germline V gene sequence: CDR1 SGHDT, CDR2 YYEEEE. Trimming took off 4 bases at V and 2 bases at J, with 13 bases between the two ends. The CDR3 DNA reads as TGTGCCAGCAGCCGGGGGTCAATGGGCAATCAGCCCCAGCATTTT. Protein sequence: CASSRGSMGNQPQHF.

This chain links TRBV27 with TRBJ1-4, with 10 bases that match TRBD1. V trimming: 5 bases; J trimming: 6 bases; junction bases outside the gene matches: 15. The CDR3 has 18 amino acids. CDR1 is MNHEY, CDR2 SMNVEV, per germline (reference sequence). Here the CDR3 reads CASSLTGTGVFADEKLFF. Written as DNA, the CDR3 is TGTGCCAGCAGTCTAACCGGGACAGGGGTGTTCGCGGATGAAAAACTGTTTTTT.

This chain connects TRBV28 to TRBJ1-4; no clear D. This CDR3 has 13 amino acids. V lost 3 bases and J 4 bases, leaving 6 bases between the germline ends. Per the germline V gene, CDR1 is MDHEN and CDR2 is SYDVKM. The CDR3 DNA follows: TGTGCCAGCAGTTTCCCTCTTAATGAAAAACTGTTTTTT. Translating it yields CASSFPLNEKLFF.

V is TRBV4-3 and J is TRBJ1-1; TRBD1 matches at 8 bases. Germline CDR1 reads LGHNA; CDR2 reads YSLEER. J lost 3 bases, V lost 7 bases, and 10 bases had no gene match. The CDR3 extends over 15 amino acids. The CDR3 nucleotides are TGCGCCAGCACCCCAGGGACAGGACGGGACACTGAAGCTTTCTTT. It is translated as CASTPGTGRDTEAFF.

The V gene is TRBV5-1, the J gene TRBJ1-1; D ambiguous. The length of the CDR3 is 15 residues. In germline, CDR1 is SGHRS, CDR2 YFSETQ. V was clipped by 1 base and J by 1 base, with 11 bases between them. The CDR3: CASSLQERRNTEAFF. The DNA for the CDR3 is TGCGCCAGCAGCTTGCAAGAGAGAAGGAACACTGAAGCTTTCTTT.